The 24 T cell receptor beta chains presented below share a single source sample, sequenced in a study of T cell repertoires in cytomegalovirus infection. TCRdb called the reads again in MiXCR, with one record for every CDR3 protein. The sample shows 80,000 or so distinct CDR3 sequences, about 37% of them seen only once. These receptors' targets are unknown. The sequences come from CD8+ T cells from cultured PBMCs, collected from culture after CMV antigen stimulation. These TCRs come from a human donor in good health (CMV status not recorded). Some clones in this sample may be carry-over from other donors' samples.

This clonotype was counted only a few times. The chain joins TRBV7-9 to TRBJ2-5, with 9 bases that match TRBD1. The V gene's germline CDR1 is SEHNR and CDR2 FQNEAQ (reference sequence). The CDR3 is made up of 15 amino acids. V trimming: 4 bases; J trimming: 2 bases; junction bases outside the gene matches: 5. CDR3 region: CASSSKTGGQETQYF. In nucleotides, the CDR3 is TGTGCCAGCAGCTCGAAGACAGGGGGACAAGAGACCCAGTACTTC.

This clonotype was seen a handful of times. The CDR3 nucleotides are TGCAGTGCTAGAGTCCCTGGACAAGGAGCCTACGAGCAGTACTTC. It encodes CSARVPGQGAYEQYF. V and J are TRBV20-1 and TRBJ2-7; maybe TRBD1 (5 bases). The CDR3 contains 15 residues. V dropped 1 base and J dropped 2 bases, with 15 bases sitting between them. Germline lookup yields CDR1 DFQATT and CDR2 SNEGSKA (reference sequence).

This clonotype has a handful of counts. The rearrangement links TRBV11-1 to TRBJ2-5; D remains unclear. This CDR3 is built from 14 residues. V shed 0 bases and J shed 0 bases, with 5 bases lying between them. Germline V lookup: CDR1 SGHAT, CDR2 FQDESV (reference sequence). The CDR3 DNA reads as TGTGCCAGCAGCTTAGCGATGTACCAAGAGACCCAGTACTTC. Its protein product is CASSLAMYQETQYF.

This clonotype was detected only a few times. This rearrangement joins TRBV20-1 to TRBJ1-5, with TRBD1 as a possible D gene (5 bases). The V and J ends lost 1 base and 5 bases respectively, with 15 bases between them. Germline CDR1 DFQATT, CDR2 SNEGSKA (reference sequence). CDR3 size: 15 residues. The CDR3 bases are TGCAGTGCTAGAGGGTCCAGGGAGCGCCATCAGCCCCAGCATTTT. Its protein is CSARGSRERHQPQHF.

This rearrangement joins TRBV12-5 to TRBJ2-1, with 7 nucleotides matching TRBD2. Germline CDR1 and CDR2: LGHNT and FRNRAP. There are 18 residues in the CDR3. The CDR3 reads CAWDGGELARRHYNEQFF. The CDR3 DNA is TGTGCGTGGGATGGGGGGGAGCTAGCTCGACGACACTACAATGAGCAGTTCTTC.

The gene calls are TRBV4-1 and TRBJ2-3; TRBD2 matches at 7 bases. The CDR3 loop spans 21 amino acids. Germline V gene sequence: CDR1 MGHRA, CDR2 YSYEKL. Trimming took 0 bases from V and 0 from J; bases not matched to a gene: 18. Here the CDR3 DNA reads TGCGCCAGCAGCCAAGATGAATCGCTAGCGGCCGAAGATCCCAGCACAGATACGCAGTATTTT. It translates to CASSQDESLAAEDPSTDTQYF.

CDR3 residues: CASSYAPDSPLHF. CDR3 coding DNA: TGTGCCAGCAGTTACGCGCCGGATTCACCCCTCCACTTT. V and J are TRBV6-5 and TRBJ1-6; the D is unclear. Looked up from germline, CDR1 is MNHEY and CDR2 is SVGAGI. The V end was cut by 2 bases, the J end by 8 bases, with 7 bases between. This CDR3 is 13 amino acids long.

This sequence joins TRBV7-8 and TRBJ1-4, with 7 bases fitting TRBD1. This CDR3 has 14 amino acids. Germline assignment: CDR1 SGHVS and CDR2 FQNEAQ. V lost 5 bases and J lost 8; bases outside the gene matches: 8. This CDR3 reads CASSPRGRGEKLFF. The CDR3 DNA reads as TGTGCCAGCAGCCCGAGGGGGCGCGGGGAAAAACTGTTTTTT.

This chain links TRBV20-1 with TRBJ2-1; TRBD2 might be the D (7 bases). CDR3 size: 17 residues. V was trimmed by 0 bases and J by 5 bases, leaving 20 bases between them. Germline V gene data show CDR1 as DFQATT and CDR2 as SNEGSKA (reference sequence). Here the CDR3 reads CSARDLRSGGLDNEQFF. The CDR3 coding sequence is TGCAGTGCTAGAGATCTTAGGTCGGGGGGCCTCGACAATGAGCAGTTCTTC.

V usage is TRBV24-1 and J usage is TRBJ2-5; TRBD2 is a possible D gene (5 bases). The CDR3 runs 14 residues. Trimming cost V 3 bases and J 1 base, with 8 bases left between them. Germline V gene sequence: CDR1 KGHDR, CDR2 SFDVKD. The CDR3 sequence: CATSDRGSQETQYF. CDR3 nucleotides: TGTGCCACCAGTGATCGGGGAAGCCAAGAGACCCAGTACTTC.

The CDR3 reads CAISERGQGGQPQHF. The CDR3 DNA sequence: TGTGCCATCAGTGAGCGCGGGCAGGGTGGACAGCCCCAGCATTTT. The chain employs TRBV10-3 and TRBJ1-5, with TRBD1 as a possible D gene (5 bases). This CDR3 has 15 amino acids. Germline loops: CDR1 ENHRY, CDR2 SYGVKD. V gave up 2 bases and J gave up 7 bases, with 15 bases separating them.

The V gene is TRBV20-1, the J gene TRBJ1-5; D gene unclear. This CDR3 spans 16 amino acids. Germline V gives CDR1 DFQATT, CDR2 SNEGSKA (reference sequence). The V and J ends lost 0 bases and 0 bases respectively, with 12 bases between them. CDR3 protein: CSARDGLGNSNQPQHF. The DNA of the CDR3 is TGCAGTGCTAGAGACGGTCTGGGGAATAGCAATCAGCCCCAGCATTTT.

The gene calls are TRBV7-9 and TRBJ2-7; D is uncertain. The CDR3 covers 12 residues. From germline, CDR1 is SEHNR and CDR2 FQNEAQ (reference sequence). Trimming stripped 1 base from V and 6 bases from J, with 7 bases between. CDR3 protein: CASSLGPGEQYF. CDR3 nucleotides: TGTGCCAGCAGCTTAGGTCCGGGCGAGCAGTACTTC.

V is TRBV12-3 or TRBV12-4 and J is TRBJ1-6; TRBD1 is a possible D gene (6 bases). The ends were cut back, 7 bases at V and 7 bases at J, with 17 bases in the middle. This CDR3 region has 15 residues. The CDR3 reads CASKRDTSINSPLHF. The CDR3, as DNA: TGTGCCAGCAAGAGGGACACGTCAATAAATTCACCCCTCCACTTT.

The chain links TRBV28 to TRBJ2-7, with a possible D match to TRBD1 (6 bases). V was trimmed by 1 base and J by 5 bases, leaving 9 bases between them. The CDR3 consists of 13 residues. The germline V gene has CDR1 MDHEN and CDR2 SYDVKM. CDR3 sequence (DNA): TGTGCCAGCAGTTTATCAGGGGCCCACGAGCAGTACTTC. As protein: CASSLSGAHEQYF.

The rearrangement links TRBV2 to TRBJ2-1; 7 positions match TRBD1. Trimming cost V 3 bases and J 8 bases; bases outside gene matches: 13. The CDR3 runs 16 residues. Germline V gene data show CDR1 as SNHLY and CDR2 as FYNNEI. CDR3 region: CASSDLRGPRRDEQFF. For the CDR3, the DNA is TGTGCCAGCAGTGATTTGAGGGGGCCACGTCGCGATGAGCAGTTCTTC.

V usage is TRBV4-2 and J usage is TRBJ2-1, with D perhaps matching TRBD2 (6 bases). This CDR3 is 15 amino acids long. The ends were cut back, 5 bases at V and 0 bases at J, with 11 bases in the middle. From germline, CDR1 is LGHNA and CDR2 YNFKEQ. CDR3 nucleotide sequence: TGTGCCAGCAGCTTCGGGGGAAGCTCCTACAATGAGCAGTTCTTC. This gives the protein CASSFGGSSYNEQFF.

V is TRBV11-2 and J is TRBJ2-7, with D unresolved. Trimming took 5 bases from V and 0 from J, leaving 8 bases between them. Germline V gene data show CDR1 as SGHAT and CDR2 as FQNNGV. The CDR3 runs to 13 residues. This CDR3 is CASSPFSSYEQYF. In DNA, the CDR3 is TGTGCCAGCAGCCCATTCAGCTCCTACGAGCAGTACTTC. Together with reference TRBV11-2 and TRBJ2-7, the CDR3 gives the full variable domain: EAGVAQSPRYKIIEKRQSVAFWCNPISGHATLYWYQQILGQGPKLLIQFQNNGVVDDSQLPKDRFSAERLKGVDSTLKIQPAKLEDSAVYLCASSPFSSYEQYFGPGTRLTVT.

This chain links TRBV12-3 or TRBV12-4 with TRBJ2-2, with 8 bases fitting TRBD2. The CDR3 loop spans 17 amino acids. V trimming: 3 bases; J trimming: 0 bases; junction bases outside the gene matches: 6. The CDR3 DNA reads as TGTGCCAGCAGTTTCTTGGCGGGGGGCACGAACACCGGGGAGCTGTTTTTT. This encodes CASSFLAGGTNTGELFF.

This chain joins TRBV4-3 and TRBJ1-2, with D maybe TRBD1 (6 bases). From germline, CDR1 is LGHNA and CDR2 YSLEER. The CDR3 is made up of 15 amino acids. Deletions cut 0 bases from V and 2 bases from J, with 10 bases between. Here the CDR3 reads CASSQDSDSNYGYTF. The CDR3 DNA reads TGCGCCAGCAGCCAAGATTCGGACAGCAACTATGGCTACACCTTC.

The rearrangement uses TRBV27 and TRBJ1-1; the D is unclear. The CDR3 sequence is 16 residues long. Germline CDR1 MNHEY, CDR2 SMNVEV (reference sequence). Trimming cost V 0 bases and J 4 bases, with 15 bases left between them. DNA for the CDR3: TGTGCCAGCAGTTTATCTGGCGGCTTCCGGGGCACTGAAGCTTTCTTT. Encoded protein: CASSLSGGFRGTEAFF.

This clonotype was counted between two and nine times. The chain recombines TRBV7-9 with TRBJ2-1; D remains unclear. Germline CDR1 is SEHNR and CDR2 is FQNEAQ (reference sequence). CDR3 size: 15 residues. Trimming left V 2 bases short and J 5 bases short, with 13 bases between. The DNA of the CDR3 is TGTGCCAGCAGCTTAATCAAGAAGGACCACAATGAGCAGTTCTTC. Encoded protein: CASSLIKKDHNEQFF.

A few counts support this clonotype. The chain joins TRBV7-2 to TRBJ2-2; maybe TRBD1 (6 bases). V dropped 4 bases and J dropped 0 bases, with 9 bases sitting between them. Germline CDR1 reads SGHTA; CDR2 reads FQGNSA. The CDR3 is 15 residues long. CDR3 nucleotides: TGTGCCAGCAGCTACCGGGACACGAACACCGGGGAGCTGTTTTTT. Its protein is CASSYRDTNTGELFF.

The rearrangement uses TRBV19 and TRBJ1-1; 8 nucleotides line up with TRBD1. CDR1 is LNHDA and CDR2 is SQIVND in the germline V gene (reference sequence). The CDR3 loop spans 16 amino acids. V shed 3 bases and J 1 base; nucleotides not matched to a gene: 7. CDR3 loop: CASSILGDRRNTEAFF. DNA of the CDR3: TGTGCCAGTAGTATCCTTGGGGACAGGAGGAACACTGAAGCTTTCTTT.